The 24 T cell receptor beta chains reported below all come from one sample, sequenced in a study of blood T cell repertoires in COVID-19. Profiling relied on immunoSEQ multiplex PCR, and the TCRdb table lists in-frame clones only, not all of them. The sample yields approximately 150,000 clones, roughly 87% seen once. The source material was peripheral blood. Every receptor here comes from a woman aged 60-75 years who had recovered from COVID-19.

This clone appeared a few times. The chain uses TRBV4-2 and TRBJ2-7; 10 nucleotides align to TRBD1. The V and J ends lost 1 base and 5 bases, in that order; junction bases with no gene match: 5. The germline CDR1 and CDR2 sequences are LGHNA and YNFKEQ. This CDR3 has 15 amino acids. The CDR3 here is CASSQGDRGPHEQYF. The CDR3 bases are TGTGCCAGCAGCCAAGGGGACAGGGGTCCCCACGAGCAGTACTTC.

This chain links TRBV19 with TRBJ2-7, with D possibly being TRBD2 (5 bases). Germline loops: CDR1 LNHDA, CDR2 SQIVND (reference sequence). Trimming pared 3 bases from V and 2 bases from J, leaving 8 bases between. The CDR3 is 13 amino acids. CDR3 sequence: CASSMTGTYEQYF. For the CDR3, the DNA is TGTGCCAGTAGTATGACCGGGACCTACGAGCAGTACTTC. Using reference TRBV19 and TRBJ2-7 for the parts outside the CDR3, the full variable domain is DGGITQSPKYLFRKEGQNVTLSCEQNLNHDAMYWYRQDPGQGLRLIYYSQIVNDFQKGDIAEGYSVSREKKESFPLTVTSAQKNPTAFYLCASSMTGTYEQYFGPGTRLTVT.

This clone turned up a few times. V is TRBV18 and J is TRBJ2-5; 10 bases match TRBD1. The V gene's germline CDR1 is KGHSH and CDR2 LQKENI. V shed 3 bases and J 5 bases; nucleotides not matched to a gene: 9. CDR3 length equals 16 residues. The CDR3 is CASSPLGTGERETQYF. In DNA, the CDR3 is TGTGCCAGCTCACCCCTCGGGACAGGGGAGAGGGAGACCCAGTACTTC.

V usage is TRBV10-1 and J usage is TRBJ2-2; D may be TRBD2 (5 bases). V was clipped by 4 bases and J by 6 bases, with 9 bases between them. The CDR3 is 13 residues long. Germline V lookup: CDR1 WNHNN, CDR2 SYGVQD (reference sequence). The CDR3 DNA is TGCGCCAGCAGTGCCGGCGGGTCCGGGGAGCTGTTTTTT. Translation gives CASSAGGSGELFF.

The genes are TRBV11-1 and TRBJ1-1; the match to TRBD1 covers 7 bases. Losses at the gene ends were 1 base for V and 0 bases for J; bases not matched to a gene: 2. Germline assignment: CDR1 SGHAT and CDR2 FQDESV (reference sequence). The CDR3 consists of 15 residues. The CDR3 coding sequence is TGTGCCAGCAGCTTAGAAGGGGGCCTGAACACTGAAGCTTTCTTT. This encodes CASSLEGGLNTEAFF.

V gene TRBV11-2 combines with J gene TRBJ2-3, with D possibly matching TRBD1 (6 bases). Trimming pared 2 bases from V and 7 bases from J, leaving 10 bases between. Germline CDR1 reads SGHAT; CDR2 reads FQNNGV. The CDR3 length is 13 residues. The CDR3 loop is CASSLIRGNTQYF. Written as DNA, the CDR3 is TGTGCCAGCAGCTTAATAAGGGGGAATACGCAGTATTTT.

The rearrangement uses TRBV19 and TRBJ2-7; tentatively, D is TRBD2 (5 bases). Per the germline V gene, CDR1 is LNHDA and CDR2 is SQIVND (reference sequence). With 6 bases removed from V and 4 bases from J, the gap between germline ends came to 19 bases. CDR3 size: 15 residues. The chain's CDR3 is CASSQDLWGVYEQYF. The CDR3 DNA reads as TGTGCCAGTAGCCAAGACCTTTGGGGAGTATACGAGCAGTACTTC.

This clone was seen a handful of times. This rearrangement joins TRBV5-1 to TRBJ1-4; D call uncertain. The CDR3 runs 17 residues. CDR1 SGHRS and CDR2 YFSETQ come from the germline V gene. The V gene lost 3 bases and the J gene lost 7 bases, with 22 bases spanning the gap. The CDR3 spells CASSSFPGGGGGEKLFF. The CDR3 DNA sequence: TGCGCCAGCAGCTCGTTTCCTGGTGGAGGTGGAGGTGAAAAACTGTTTTTT.

The CDR3 protein is CASSQEDRGRTYEQYF. CDR3 DNA sequence: TGTGCCAGCAGCCAAGAGGACAGGGGCCGAACCTACGAGCAGTACTTC. V usage is TRBV14 and J usage is TRBJ2-7; TRBD1 matches 9 bases. Germline trimming cut 0 bases from V and 2 bases from J; bases unmatched to any gene: 5. Germline loops: CDR1 SGHDN, CDR2 FVKESK. The CDR3 consists of 16 residues.

This rearrangement joins TRBV9 to TRBJ1-4; D is unclear. There are 15 residues in the CDR3. Germline CDR1 and CDR2: SGDLS and YYNGEE. The V and J ends lost 5 bases and 0 bases respectively, with 11 bases between them. The CDR3 DNA reads TGTGCCAGCAGTCGAGCTGAAACAACTAATGAAAAACTGTTTTTT. It codes for CASSRAETTNEKLFF.

V and J are TRBV28 and TRBJ2-5; 7 nucleotides match TRBD1. Germline-derived CDR1 and CDR2 are MDHEN and SYDVKM. The CDR3 extends over 14 amino acids. After removal of 3 bases from V and 5 bases from J, the junction contained 6 bases not matched to a gene. CDR3 nucleotides: TGTGCCAGCAGTTTGGACAGGAACGGGGAGACCCAGTACTTC. Translating it yields CASSLDRNGETQYF.

V and J are TRBV2 and TRBJ2-3, with 10 bases lining up with TRBD2. CDR1 SNHLY and CDR2 FYNNEI come from the germline V gene. V lost 5 bases to trimming and J lost 0 bases; unmatched junction nucleotides: 5. The length of the CDR3 is 16 residues. This chain's CDR3 is CASSPRTSGSTDTQYF. CDR3 nucleotides: TGTGCCAGCAGTCCCCGGACTAGCGGCAGCACAGATACGCAGTATTTT.

The rearrangement joins TRBV5-1 to TRBJ2-7; 7 positions match TRBD1. Looked up from germline, CDR1 is SGHRS and CDR2 is YFSETQ. This CDR3 comprises 12 residues. V trimming: 7 bases; J trimming: 2 bases; junction bases outside the gene matches: 3. In nucleotides, the CDR3 is TGCGCCAGCCTGGGACAGACCTACGAGCAGTACTTC. This encodes CASLGQTYEQYF. The whole variable domain, remainder taken from reference TRBV5-1 and TRBJ2-7, is KAGVTQTPRYLIKTRGQQVTLSCSPISGHRSVSWYQQTPGQGLQFLFEYFSETQRNKGNFPGRFSGRQFSNSRSEMNVSTLELGDSALYLCASLGQTYEQYFGPGTRLTVT.

The count of this clone is one. The V gene is TRBV5-1, the J gene TRBJ1-1; weak D call: TRBD1 (6 bases). Germline CDR1 SGHRS, CDR2 YFSETQ. The V end lost 4 bases, the J end lost 2 bases, and 12 bases lay between the germline ends. The CDR3 spans 14 residues. CDR3: CASSTTGYNTEAFF. The CDR3 nucleotides are TGCGCCAGCAGCACGACAGGATACAACACTGAAGCTTTCTTT.

J is TRBJ2-3 and V is TRBV27, with 11 bases identical to TRBD1. CDR1 and CDR2 from the germline V gene are MNHEY and SMNVEV (reference sequence). The CDR3 covers 16 residues. Trimming at V came to 5 bases and at J to 5 bases, leaving 9 bases not matched to a gene. For the CDR3, the DNA is TGTGCCAGCAGTCTCGGACAGGGGGCTTCAGAAGATACGCAGTATTTT. It yields the protein CASSLGQGASEDTQYF.

This chain uses TRBV3-1 (or the pseudogene TRBV3-2) with TRBJ1-2, with 10 bases aligning to TRBD1. The CDR3 has 13 residues. The trim removed 6 bases at V and 9 bases at J, leaving 7 bases unmatched. Germline CDR1 reads LGHDT; CDR2 reads YNNKEL (reference sequence). The CDR3 spells CASSPGQGNSYTF. CDR3 in DNA: TGTGCCAGCAGTCCGGGACAGGGGAATAGCTACACCTTC.

V usage is TRBV7-8 and J usage is TRBJ1-1; 9 bases match TRBD1. J was trimmed by 3 bases and V by 3 bases; bases with no gene match: 5. Germline lookup yields CDR1 SGHVS and CDR2 FQNEAQ. The CDR3 has 15 residues. The DNA of the CDR3 is TGTGCCAGCAGCTTTTTCTGGACAGGGGACACTGAAGCTTTCTTT. It codes for CASSFFWTGDTEAFF.

The chain carries TRBV6-5 and TRBJ2-3; D is undetermined. Germline V gives CDR1 MNHEY, CDR2 SVGAGI. This CDR3 region has 12 residues. Trimming removed 9 bases from V and 3 bases from J, with 10 bases in between. The CDR3 DNA reads as TGTGCCAGTTTAGCTTCAACAGATACGCAGTATTTT. It translates to CASLASTDTQYF.

The sample holds a few counts of this clone. The J gene is TRBJ1-2, the V gene TRBV7-3, with 10 bases aligning to TRBD1. CDR3 size: 15 residues. The junction had 8 bases not matched to a gene; V was cut back by 2 bases and J by 8 bases. Per the germline V gene, CDR1 is SGHTA and CDR2 is FQGTGA. The CDR3 here is CASSLGPGTGDGYTF. CDR3 DNA: TGTGCCAGCAGCTTAGGTCCCGGGACAGGGGACGGCTACACCTTC.

CDR3 sequence reads: CASSLGTGSHLGTEAFF. CDR3 DNA: TGTGCCAGCAGCCTCGGGACAGGGAGCCATCTGGGTACTGAAGCTTTCTTT. This chain connects TRBV3-1 (or the pseudogene TRBV3-2) to TRBJ1-1; 9 bases fit TRBD1. The ends lost 4 bases at V and 5 bases at J; junction bases unmatched: 14. CDR3 length: 17 amino acids. Per germline, CDR1 LGHDT and CDR2 YNNKEL (reference sequence).

The chain carries TRBV2 and TRBJ1-2, with 7 nucleotides matching TRBD1. CDR1 and CDR2 (germline): SNHLY, FYNNEI. The CDR3 sequence is 12 residues long. Losses at the gene ends were 6 bases for V and 6 bases for J; bases not matched to a gene: 4. CDR3 sequence: CASSDRVHGYTF. DNA for the CDR3: TGTGCCAGCAGCGACAGGGTTCATGGCTACACCTTC.

The chain joins TRBV7-2 to TRBJ1-5; no reliable D call. V lost 3 bases and J 0 bases, leaving 9 bases between the germline ends. The CDR3 is 15 amino acids. The V gene's germline CDR1 is SGHTA and CDR2 FQGNSA. CDR3 residues: CASSLRGSSNQPQHF. In DNA form, the CDR3 reads TGTGCCAGCAGCTTGCGGGGTTCTAGCAATCAGCCCCAGCATTTT. Full variable domain (missing parts from reference TRBV7-2 and TRBJ1-5): GAGVSQSPSNKVTEKGKDVELRCDPISGHTALYWYRQSLGQGLEFLIYFQGNSAPDKSGLPSDRFSAERTGGSVSTLTIQRTQQEDSAVYLCASSLRGSSNQPQHFGDGTRLSIL.

The V call is TRBV11-3, the J call TRBJ1-5; 9 bases match TRBD1. V shed 1 base, J shed 2 bases, and the junction held 9 bases outside the gene matches. Germline loops: CDR1 SGHNT, CDR2 YENEEA. This CDR3 contains 18 residues. The CDR3 here is CASSLVGQGLKGNQPQHF. CDR3 sequence (DNA): TGTGCCAGCAGCTTAGTAGGACAGGGGCTTAAGGGCAATCAGCCCCAGCATTTT. Full variable domain (remainder filled in from reference TRBV11-3 and TRBJ1-5): EAGVVQSPRYKIIEKKQPVAFWCNPISGHNTLYWYLQNLGQGPELLIRYENEEAVDDSQLPKDRFSAERLKGVDSTLKIQPAELGDSAVYLCASSLVGQGLKGNQPQHFGDGTRLSIL.

V usage is TRBV6-2 or TRBV6-3 and J usage is TRBJ1-5; a weak D match, TRBD1 (5 bases). V was shortened by 5 bases and J by 2 bases, with 10 bases between the two germline ends. Per the germline V gene, CDR1 is MNHEY and CDR2 is SVGEGT. The CDR3 spans 14 residues. Written as DNA, the CDR3 is TGTGCCAGCAGTCAAGGAGGGGGCAATCAGCCCCAGCATTTT. It is translated as CASSQGGGNQPQHF.